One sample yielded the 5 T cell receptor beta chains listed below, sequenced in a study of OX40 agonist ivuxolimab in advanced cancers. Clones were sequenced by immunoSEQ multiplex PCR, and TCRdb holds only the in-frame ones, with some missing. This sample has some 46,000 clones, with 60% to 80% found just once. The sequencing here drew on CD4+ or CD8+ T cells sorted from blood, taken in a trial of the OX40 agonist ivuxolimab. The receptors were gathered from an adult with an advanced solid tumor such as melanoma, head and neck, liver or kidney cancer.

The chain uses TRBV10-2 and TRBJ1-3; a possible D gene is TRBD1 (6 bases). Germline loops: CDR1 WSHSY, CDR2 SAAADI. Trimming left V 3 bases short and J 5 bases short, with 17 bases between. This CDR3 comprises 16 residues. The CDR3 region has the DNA TGCGCCAGCAGTGACCCCCGGACAGTAGACAGAAACACCATATATTTT. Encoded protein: CASSDPRTVDRNTIYF.

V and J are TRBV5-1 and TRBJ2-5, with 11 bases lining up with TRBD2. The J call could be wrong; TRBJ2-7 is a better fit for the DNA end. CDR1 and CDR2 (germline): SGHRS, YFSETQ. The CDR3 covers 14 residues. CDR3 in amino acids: CASKVLAGAYEQYF. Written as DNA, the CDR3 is TGCGCCAGCAAAGTACTAGCGGGGGCGTACGAGCAGTACTTC.

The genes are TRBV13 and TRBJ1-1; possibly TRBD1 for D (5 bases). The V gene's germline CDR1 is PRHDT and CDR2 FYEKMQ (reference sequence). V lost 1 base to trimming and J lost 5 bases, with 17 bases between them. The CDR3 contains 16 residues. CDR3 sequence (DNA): TGTGCCAGCAGCTTAGTTGGGGGTTTGATGAGAACTGAAGCTTTCTTT. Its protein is CASSLVGGLMRTEAFF.

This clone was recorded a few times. Here the CDR3 reads CASSPWQEYTEAFF. CDR3 coding DNA: TGTGCCAGCTCACCCTGGCAGGAGTACACTGAAGCTTTCTTT. The V and J genes are TRBV18 and TRBJ1-1; D unclear. Trimming cost V 3 bases and J 3 bases, with 11 bases left between them. The CDR3 is made up of 14 amino acids. Germline assignment: CDR1 KGHSH and CDR2 LQKENI.

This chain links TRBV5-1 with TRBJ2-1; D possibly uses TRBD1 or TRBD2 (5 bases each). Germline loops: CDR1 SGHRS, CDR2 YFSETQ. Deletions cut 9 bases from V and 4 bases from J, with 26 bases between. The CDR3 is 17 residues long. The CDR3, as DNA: TGCGCCATCCGGGGCGAGTGGGAGATGAGGATATACAATGAGCAGTTCTTC. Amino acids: CAIRGEWEMRIYNEQFF.